The subject of this entry is one TCR beta chain. Germline CDR1 and CDR2: LNHDA and SQIVND (reference sequence). V lost 9 bases and J lost 7, with 22 bases in between. This CDR3 contains 15 residues. The sample belongs to a study of identifying expanded T cells in peripheral blood. Here immunoSEQ multiplex PCR was the method, and the copy in TCRdb shows in-frame clones only, minus some. The sample has over 90,000 clones, approximately 88% seen once. This rearrangement joins TRBV19 to TRBJ1-5; D is undetermined. The TCR originated in a person between 18 and 70 years old in good health. The source material was blood. CDR3 DNA: TGTGCCAGCCAAGCAGCGTTTACGGGGAACCAGCCCCAGCATTTT. Its translation: CASQAAFTGNQPQHF.